Below, 25 T cell receptor beta chains from the same sample are listed, as sequenced in a study of blood T cell repertoires in COVID-19. Clones were sequenced by immunoSEQ multiplex PCR, and TCRdb holds only the in-frame ones, with some missing. The table lists approximately 84,000 clones, 75% to 85% of them singletons. Sequencing was carried out using peripheral blood. The receptors originated from a woman of 80 years or more with acute or convalescent COVID-19.

The genes are TRBV7-8 and TRBJ2-3; TRBD1 aligns across 7 bases. The germline V gene encodes CDR1 SGHVS and CDR2 FQNEAQ. This CDR3 is 14 amino acids long. Unmatched junction bases numbered 3, after V lost 3 bases and J lost 3 bases. The CDR3 DNA sequence: TGTGCCAGCAGCTTCGACAGGGTGACAGATACGCAGTATTTT. This sequence encodes CASSFDRVTDTQYF.

The V and J genes are TRBV2 and TRBJ2-5, with 10 bases aligning to TRBD2. The CDR3 is 15 residues long. The ends lost 5 bases at V and 4 bases at J; junction bases unmatched: 7. Germline assignment: CDR1 SNHLY and CDR2 FYNNEI. The CDR3 region is CASSTSGTGRETQYF. CDR3 nucleotide sequence: TGTGCCAGCAGTACTAGCGGGACGGGGCGAGAGACCCAGTACTTC.

J is TRBJ1-2 and V is TRBV9; 7 bases match TRBD1. The CDR3 sequence is 15 residues long. Germline values: CDR1 SGDLS, CDR2 YYNGEE. With V trimmed by 0 bases and J by 7 bases, 9 bases remained unmatched. The CDR3, as DNA: TGTGCCAGCAGCGTAGAAGAAAGGGGGCGGTTTGGCTACACCTTC. Amino acid sequence: CASSVEERGRFGYTF.

The chain has TRBV4-3 and TRBJ1-3; TRBD1 matches at 8 bases. CDR1 and CDR2 from the germline V gene are LGHNA and YSLEER. V dropped 4 bases and J dropped 4; count of bases not matched to a gene: 0. CDR3 size: 13 residues. CDR3 amino acids: CASSPGGGNTIYF. DNA of the CDR3: TGCGCCAGCAGCCCAGGGGGCGGAAACACCATATATTTT.

This clone has a single count. This chain joins TRBV5-1 and TRBJ1-1; TRBD1 agrees at 9 bases. The CDR3 has 17 amino acids. Per the germline V gene, CDR1 is SGHRS and CDR2 is YFSETQ. Trimming at V came to 3 bases and at J to 1 base, leaving 10 bases not matched to a gene. The CDR3, as DNA: TGCGCCAGCAGCTCGGGACAGGGAACGGCCTCGAACACTGAAGCTTTCTTT. Translated: CASSSGQGTASNTEAFF.

The chain is built from TRBV28 and TRBJ2-1; 13 bases are shared with TRBD2. The V segment lost 4 bases and the J segment 9 bases; nucleotides outside the gene matches: 9. The CDR3 length is 16 residues. Per germline, CDR1 MDHEN and CDR2 SYDVKM. The chain's CDR3 is CASSSTGTSGTGEQFF. The CDR3 nucleotides are TGTGCCAGCAGTTCGACCGGGACTAGCGGGACTGGTGAGCAGTTCTTC.

The chain employs TRBV6-5 and TRBJ2-3; a possible D gene is TRBD2 (7 bases). V lost 6 bases and J 6 bases, leaving 13 bases between the germline ends. Per germline, CDR1 MNHEY and CDR2 SVGAGI. The CDR3 totals 13 residues. The CDR3 region has the DNA TGTGCCAGCAGACCCGAGGGGGGGGATACGCAGTATTTT. Amino acid sequence: CASRPEGGDTQYF.

The J gene is TRBJ2-1, the V gene TRBV6-2 or TRBV6-3, with a possible D match to TRBD2 (5 bases). Per germline, CDR1 MNHEY and CDR2 SVGEGT. Trimming cost V 5 bases and J 9 bases, with 11 bases left between them. This CDR3 region has 12 residues. In DNA form, the CDR3 reads TGTGCCAGCAGTAGGGAGTTCAGTGAGCAGTTCTTC. This sequence encodes CASSREFSEQFF.

The V gene is TRBV7-2, the J gene TRBJ2-1; D may be TRBD2 (6 bases). Germline V gene lookup returns CDR1 SGHTA and CDR2 FQGNSA. CDR3 length equals 16 residues. Trimming took 7 bases from V and 0 from J, leaving 16 bases between them. CDR3 protein: CASIADFSLSYNEQFF. Here the CDR3 DNA reads TGTGCCAGCATAGCGGACTTCTCGCTCTCCTACAATGAGCAGTTCTTC. Together with reference TRBV7-2 and TRBJ2-1, the CDR3 gives the full variable domain: GAGVSQSPSNKVTEKGKDVELRCDPISGHTALYWYRQSLGQGLEFLIYFQGNSAPDKSGLPSDRFSAERTGGSVSTLTIQRTQQEDSAVYLCASIADFSLSYNEQFFGPGTRLTVL.

The chain carries TRBV11-2 and TRBJ2-3; D gene uncertain. Germline assignment: CDR1 SGHAT and CDR2 FQNNGV. The CDR3 loop spans 13 amino acids. The V end lost 4 bases, the J end lost 0 bases, and 5 bases lay between the germline ends. The CDR3 spells CASSYLSTDTQYF. In DNA form, the CDR3 reads TGTGCCAGCAGCTATCTAAGCACAGATACGCAGTATTTT. The full variable domain, its missing parts supplied by reference TRBV11-2 and TRBJ2-3, is EAGVAQSPRYKIIEKRQSVAFWCNPISGHATLYWYQQILGQGPKLLIQFQNNGVVDDSQLPKDRFSAERLKGVDSTLKIQPAKLEDSAVYLCASSYLSTDTQYFGPGTRLTVL.

The CDR3 sequence is CASSLYPGLAGVNEQFF. The CDR3 DNA reads as TGCGCCAGCAGCCTATACCCGGGACTAGCGGGAGTCAATGAGCAGTTCTTC. This chain joins TRBV5-1 and TRBJ2-1; 14 positions match TRBD2. The CDR3 totals 17 residues. V gave up 4 bases and J gave up 6 bases; unmatched junction bases: 9. CDR1 and CDR2 (germline): SGHRS, YFSETQ.

CDR3 sequence reads: CASSQGTSGTSYNEQFF. The CDR3 DNA follows: TGTGCCAGCAGCCAAGGGACTAGCGGGACATCCTACAATGAGCAGTTCTTC. The chain employs TRBV4-2 and TRBJ2-1; 12 nucleotides match TRBD2. This CDR3 is built from 17 residues. J lost 1 base, V lost 1 base, and 2 bases had no gene match. The germline gives CDR1 LGHNA, CDR2 YNFKEQ.

The rearrangement links TRBV19 to TRBJ1-1; possibly TRBD1 for D (5 bases). The ends were cut back, 0 bases at V and 10 bases at J, with 18 bases in the middle. The CDR3 totals 15 residues. Per the germline V gene, CDR1 is LNHDA and CDR2 is SQIVND (reference sequence). The CDR3 here is CASSIEGQGGRGAFF. In nucleotides, the CDR3 is TGTGCCAGTAGTATAGAAGGCCAGGGAGGACGAGGAGCTTTCTTT.

V and J are TRBV19 and TRBJ1-2, with D unclear. The CDR3 has 14 residues. Trimming left V 5 bases short and J 0 bases short, with 10 bases between. The V gene's germline CDR1 is LNHDA and CDR2 SQIVND (reference sequence). The CDR3 nucleotides are TGTGCCAGTAGTCCGAGGACTGCTAACTATGGCTACACCTTC. It is translated as CASSPRTANYGYTF.

The chain carries TRBV19 and TRBJ2-1, with 7 bases that match TRBD2. The ends lost 3 bases at V and 0 bases at J; junction bases unmatched: 2. Per germline, CDR1 LNHDA and CDR2 SQIVND (reference sequence). The CDR3 length is 15 residues. The CDR3 reads CASSIASGSYNEQFF. DNA for the CDR3: TGTGCCAGTAGTATTGCTAGCGGCTCCTACAATGAGCAGTTCTTC.

The rearrangement uses TRBV19 and TRBJ1-1, with D unresolved. The germline V gene encodes CDR1 LNHDA and CDR2 SQIVND (reference sequence). V lost 5 bases and J 10 bases, leaving 11 bases between the germline ends. The CDR3 contains 11 residues. The CDR3 loop reads CASSSFTGAFF. In DNA, the CDR3 is TGTGCCAGTAGTTCTTTTACGGGAGCTTTCTTT.

V usage is TRBV2 and J usage is TRBJ1-2; TRBD1 is a possible D gene (6 bases). The ends were cut back, 6 bases at V and 5 bases at J, with 13 bases in the middle. The CDR3 loop spans 13 amino acids. The germline V gene encodes CDR1 SNHLY and CDR2 FYNNEI. The CDR3 protein is CASRPGTFYGYTF. The CDR3 DNA is TGTGCCAGCAGACCCGGGACATTTTATGGCTACACCTTC.

This chain links TRBV7-2 with TRBJ2-3; TRBD2 aligns across 7 bases. Trimming removed 1 base from V and 3 bases from J; junction bases left unmatched: 4. This CDR3 is 15 amino acids long. Germline assignment: CDR1 SGHTA and CDR2 FQGNSA. In DNA, the CDR3 is TGTGCCAGCAGCTTAGGGACTAGTCGTACAGATACGCAGTATTTT. Its protein product is CASSLGTSRTDTQYF. Using reference TRBV7-2 and TRBJ2-3 for the parts outside the CDR3, the full variable domain is GAGVSQSPSNKVTEKGKDVELRCDPISGHTALYWYRQSLGQGLEFLIYFQGNSAPDKSGLPSDRFSAERTGGSVSTLTIQRTQQEDSAVYLCASSLGTSRTDTQYFGPGTRLTVL.

The rearrangement joins TRBV5-3 to TRBJ1-6; TRBD1 might be the D (6 bases). TRBV5-3 is an open reading frame whose function is uncertain. With 0 bases removed from V and 7 bases from J, the gap between germline ends came to 14 bases. This CDR3 comprises 16 residues. CDR3 sequence reads: CARSLEAGAGNSPLHF. The CDR3 DNA sequence: TGTGCCAGAAGCTTGGAGGCAGGGGCCGGGAATTCACCCCTCCACTTT.

The genes are TRBV28 and TRBJ2-4, with 11 bases aligning to TRBD1. The CDR3 is made up of 18 amino acids. Germline lookup yields CDR1 MDHEN and CDR2 SYDVKM. Losses at the gene ends were 6 bases for V and 2 bases for J; bases not matched to a gene: 12. This chain's CDR3 is CASRPRGQGARTKNIQYF. CDR3 coding DNA: TGTGCCAGCAGACCCCGAGGACAGGGGGCACGGACCAAAAACATTCAGTACTTC.

This chain links TRBV29-1 with TRBJ2-7, with TRBD2 identical over 7 bases. Germline CDR1 SQVTM, CDR2 ANQGSEA. The junction had 1 base not matched to a gene; V was cut back by 0 bases and J by 5 bases. The CDR3 is made up of 12 amino acids. Here the CDR3 reads CSVEEGGDEQYF. In DNA, the CDR3 is TGCAGCGTTGAAGAGGGGGGGGACGAGCAGTACTTC.

This rearrangement joins TRBV2 to TRBJ2-1, with D maybe TRBD2 (6 bases). Germline CDR1 is SNHLY and CDR2 is FYNNEI. The CDR3 is made up of 12 amino acids. Trimming stripped 10 bases from V and 4 bases from J, with 11 bases between. CDR3 amino acids: CATGAEYNEQFF. Here the CDR3 DNA reads TGTGCCACGGGAGCTGAGTACAATGAGCAGTTCTTC.

The rearrangement links TRBV10-3 to TRBJ1-3, with 9 bases matching TRBD1. J gave up 4 bases and V 5 bases, and 6 bases lay outside the gene matches. This CDR3 region has 15 residues. Germline V gives CDR1 ENHRY, CDR2 SYGVKD. CDR3 region: CAISSTGGAGNTIYF. The DNA for the CDR3 is TGTGCCATCAGTTCCACAGGGGGCGCGGGAAACACCATATATTTT.

This clone has just one count. V gene TRBV2 combines with J gene TRBJ2-5; perhaps TRBD1 as D (5 bases). Germline loops: CDR1 SNHLY, CDR2 FYNNEI. This CDR3 is built from 13 residues. V lost 5 bases and J 4 bases, leaving 11 bases between the germline ends. The CDR3 is CASSPAGAETQYF. For the CDR3, the DNA is TGTGCCAGCAGTCCAGCTGGGGCAGAGACCCAGTACTTC. The full variable domain, its missing parts supplied by reference TRBV2 and TRBJ2-5, is EPEVTQTPSHQVTQMGQEVILRCVPISNHLYFYWYRQILGQKVEFLVSFYNNEISEKSEIFDDQFSVERPDGSNFTLKIRSTKLEDSAMYFCASSPAGAETQYFGPGTRLLVL.

V usage is TRBV5-1 and J usage is TRBJ2-2, with D perhaps matching TRBD2 (5 bases). CDR1 is SGHRS and CDR2 is YFSETQ in the germline V gene. Trimming shortened V by 3 bases and J by 0 bases, and 12 bases separated the two germline ends. The CDR3 runs 16 residues. CDR3 sequence reads: CASSSTGVSNTGELFF. The DNA for the CDR3 is TGCGCCAGCAGCTCTACCGGGGTTTCGAACACCGGGGAGCTGTTTTTT.